This TCR beta chain was retrieved from a study of Ad26.COV2.S vaccination and SARS-CoV-2 variants. Produced via immunoSEQ multiplex PCR; TCRdb's table is partial and in-frame only. The top ten clones hold 9.5% to 15% of a sample with hundreds of thousands of clones, around 90% of them seen once. The treatment denotes: roughly 18 received Ad26.COV2.S at low or high dose, single or two shots; 5 received placebo; per-sample allocation not given. Each sample was drawn 63 days after the first injection (of vaccine or placebo). Germline V gene lookup returns CDR1 SEHNR and CDR2 FQNEAQ (reference sequence). Trimming left V 0 bases short and J 7 bases short, with 10 bases between. This CDR3 comprises 14 residues.

The sequence derives from a person aged 18-65 years who received the Ad26.COV2.S COVID-19 vaccine or a placebo. The V and J genes are TRBV7-9 and TRBJ2-1; D might be TRBD2 (7 bases). The material sequenced was peripheral blood, taken in a trial of Ad26.COV2.S vaccine versus placebo. The CDR3 region is CASSLAGGGNEQFF. As DNA, the CDR3 is TGTGCCAGCAGCTTAGCGGGAGGGGGAAATGAGCAGTTCTTC.